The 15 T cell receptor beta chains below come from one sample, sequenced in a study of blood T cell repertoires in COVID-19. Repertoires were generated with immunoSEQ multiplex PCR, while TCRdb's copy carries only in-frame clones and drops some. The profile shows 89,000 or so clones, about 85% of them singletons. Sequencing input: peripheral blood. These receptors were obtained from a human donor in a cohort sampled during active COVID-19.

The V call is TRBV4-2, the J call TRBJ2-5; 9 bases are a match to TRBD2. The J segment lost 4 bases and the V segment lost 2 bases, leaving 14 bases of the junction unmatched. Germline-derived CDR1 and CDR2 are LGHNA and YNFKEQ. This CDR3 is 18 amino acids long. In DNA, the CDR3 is TGTGCCAGCAGCCAACCCATCAGAGCGGGAGGTGACACAGAGACCCAGTACTTC. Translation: CASSQPIRAGGDTETQYF.

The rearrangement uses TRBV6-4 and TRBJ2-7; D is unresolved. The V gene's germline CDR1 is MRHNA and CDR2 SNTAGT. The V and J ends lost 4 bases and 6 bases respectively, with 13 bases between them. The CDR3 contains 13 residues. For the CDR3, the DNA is TGTGCCAGCAGTGCATCCTTAACTGGCGAGCAGTACTTC. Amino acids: CASSASLTGEQYF.

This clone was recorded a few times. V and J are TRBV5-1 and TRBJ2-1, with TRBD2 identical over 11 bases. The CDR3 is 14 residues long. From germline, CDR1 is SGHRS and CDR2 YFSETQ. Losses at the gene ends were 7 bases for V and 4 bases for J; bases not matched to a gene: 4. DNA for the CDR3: TGCGCCAGCCGTAGCGGGGGGGCTTACAATGAGCAGTTCTTC. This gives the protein CASRSGGAYNEQFF. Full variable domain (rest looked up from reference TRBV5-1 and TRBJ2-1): KAGVTQTPRYLIKTRGQQVTLSCSPISGHRSVSWYQQTPGQGLQFLFEYFSETQRNKGNFPGRFSGRQFSNSRSEMNVSTLELGDSALYLCASRSGGAYNEQFFGPGTRLTVL.

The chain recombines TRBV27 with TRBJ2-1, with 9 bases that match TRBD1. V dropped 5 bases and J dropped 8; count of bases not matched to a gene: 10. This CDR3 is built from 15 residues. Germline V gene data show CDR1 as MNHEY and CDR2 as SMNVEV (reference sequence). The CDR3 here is CASSRAGQGRDEQFF. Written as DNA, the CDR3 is TGTGCCAGCAGTCGGGCGGGACAGGGACGGGATGAGCAGTTCTTC.

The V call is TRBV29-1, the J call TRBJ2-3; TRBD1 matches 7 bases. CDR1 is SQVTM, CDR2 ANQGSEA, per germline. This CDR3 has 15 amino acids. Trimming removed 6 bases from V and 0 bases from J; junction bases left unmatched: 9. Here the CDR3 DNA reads TGCAGCGTGGTAGCCGGGACAGCGAGCACAGATACGCAGTATTTT. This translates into CSVVAGTASTDTQYF.

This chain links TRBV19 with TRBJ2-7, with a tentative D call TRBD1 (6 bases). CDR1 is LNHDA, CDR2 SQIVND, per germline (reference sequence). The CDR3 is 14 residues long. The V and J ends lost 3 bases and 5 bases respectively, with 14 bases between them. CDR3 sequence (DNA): TGTGCCAGTAGTATTGAAGGGGGACGTGACGAGCAGTACTTC. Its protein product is CASSIEGGRDEQYF. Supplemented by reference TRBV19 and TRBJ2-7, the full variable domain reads DGGITQSPKYLFRKEGQNVTLSCEQNLNHDAMYWYRQDPGQGLRLIYYSQIVNDFQKGDIAEGYSVSREKKESFPLTVTSAQKNPTAFYLCASSIEGGRDEQYFGPGTRLTVT.

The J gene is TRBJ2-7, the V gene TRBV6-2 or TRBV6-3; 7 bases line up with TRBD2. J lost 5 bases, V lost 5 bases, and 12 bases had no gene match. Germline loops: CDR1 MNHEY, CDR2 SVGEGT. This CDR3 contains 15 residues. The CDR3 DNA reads TGTGCCAGCAGTGCGCCGGGACTACCCTTGGACGAGCAGTACTTC. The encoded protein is CASSAPGLPLDEQYF.

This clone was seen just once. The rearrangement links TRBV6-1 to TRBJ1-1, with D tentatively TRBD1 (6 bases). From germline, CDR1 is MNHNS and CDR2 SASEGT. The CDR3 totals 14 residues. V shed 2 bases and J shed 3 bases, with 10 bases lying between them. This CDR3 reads CASSERNRDTEAFF. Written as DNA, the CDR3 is TGTGCCAGCAGTGAACGTAACAGGGACACTGAAGCTTTCTTT.

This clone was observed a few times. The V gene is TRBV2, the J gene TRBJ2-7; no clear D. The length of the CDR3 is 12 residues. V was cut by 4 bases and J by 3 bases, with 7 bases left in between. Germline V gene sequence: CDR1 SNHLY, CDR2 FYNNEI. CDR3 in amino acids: CASSGISYEQYF. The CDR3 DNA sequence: TGTGCCAGCAGTGGCATCAGCTACGAGCAGTACTTC.

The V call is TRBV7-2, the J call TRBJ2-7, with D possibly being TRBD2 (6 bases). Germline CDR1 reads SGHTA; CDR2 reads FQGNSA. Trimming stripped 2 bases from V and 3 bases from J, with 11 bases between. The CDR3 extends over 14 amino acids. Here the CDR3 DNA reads TGTGCCAGCAGCTTAAGGCGGGGATTCTACGAGCAGTACTTC. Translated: CASSLRRGFYEQYF. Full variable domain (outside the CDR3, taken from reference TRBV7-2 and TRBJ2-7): GAGVSQSPSNKVTEKGKDVELRCDPISGHTALYWYRQSLGQGLEFLIYFQGNSAPDKSGLPSDRFSAERTGGSVSTLTIQRTQQEDSAVYLCASSLRRGFYEQYFGPGTRLTVT.

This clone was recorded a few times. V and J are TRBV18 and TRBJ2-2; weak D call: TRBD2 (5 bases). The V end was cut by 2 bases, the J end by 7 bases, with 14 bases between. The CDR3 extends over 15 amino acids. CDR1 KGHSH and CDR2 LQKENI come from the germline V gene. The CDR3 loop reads CASSPFVRDGGELFF. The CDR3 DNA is TGTGCCAGCTCACCATTTGTCCGGGATGGCGGGGAGCTGTTTTTT. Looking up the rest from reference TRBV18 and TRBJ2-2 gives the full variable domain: NAGVMQNPRHLVRRRGQEARLRCSPMKGHSHVYWYRQLPEEGLKFMVYLQKENIIDESGMPKERFSAEFPKEGPSILRIQQVVRGDSAAYFCASSPFVRDGGELFFGEGSRLTVL.

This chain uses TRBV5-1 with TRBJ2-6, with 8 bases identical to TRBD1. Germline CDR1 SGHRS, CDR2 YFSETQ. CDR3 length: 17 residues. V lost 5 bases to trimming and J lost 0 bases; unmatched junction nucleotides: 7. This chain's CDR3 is CASRPGTGSSGANVLTF. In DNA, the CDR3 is TGCGCCAGCAGACCCGGGACAGGAAGCTCTGGGGCCAACGTCCTGACTTTC.

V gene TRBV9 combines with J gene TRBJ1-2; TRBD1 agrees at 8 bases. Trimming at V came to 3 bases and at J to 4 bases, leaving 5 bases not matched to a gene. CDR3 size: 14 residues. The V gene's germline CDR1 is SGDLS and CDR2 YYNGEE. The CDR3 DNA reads TGTGCCAGCAGCGACAGACAGGGGTCCTATGGCTACACCTTC. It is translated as CASSDRQGSYGYTF.

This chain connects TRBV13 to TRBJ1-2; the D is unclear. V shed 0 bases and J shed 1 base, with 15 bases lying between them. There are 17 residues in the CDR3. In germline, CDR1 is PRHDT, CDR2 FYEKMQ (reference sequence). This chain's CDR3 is CASSLGLPMTINYGYTF. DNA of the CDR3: TGTGCCAGCAGCTTAGGTTTGCCGATGACAATTAACTATGGCTACACCTTC.

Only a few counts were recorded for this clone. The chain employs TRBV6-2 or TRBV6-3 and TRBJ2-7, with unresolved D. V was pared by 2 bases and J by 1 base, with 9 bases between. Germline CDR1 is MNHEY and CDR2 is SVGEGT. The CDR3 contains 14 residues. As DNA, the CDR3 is TGTGCCAGCAGTTACCAGGAAGGTTCCTACGAGCAGTACTTC. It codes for CASSYQEGSYEQYF.